This is a list of T cell receptor beta chains from one sample in a study of T cells in tuberculosis. Assay: immunoSEQ multiplex PCR; the TCRdb copy retains only in-frame clones and omits some. Of 60,000 or so clones listed, 81% are singletons. The specimen was CD1b-GMM tetramer-negative cells sorted from PBMCs. Receptors were obtained from an adult woman with latent tuberculosis. Both conserved end residues are part of each CDR3. Each record gives: J gene, V gene, CDR3 length, D gene, clone size, CDR3 DNA, CDR3 protein. A D gene is named only where the DNA matches it firmly. Part of the rows lack a size; the others show once, few, many or a class for expanded clones.

j_call: TRBJ2-7
v_call: TRBV7-2
cdr3_length: 14
d_call: -
clone_size: -
cdr3_nt: TGTGCCAGCAGCTTAGAAGGACTATCTCACGAGCAGTACTTC
cdr3_aa: CASSLEGLSHEQYF

j_call: TRBJ1-3
v_call: TRBV5-1
cdr3_length: 14
d_call: -
clone_size: few
cdr3_nt: TGCGCCAGCAGCTTAACCGGCTCTGGAAACACCATATATTTT
cdr3_aa: CASSLTGSGNTIYF

j_call: TRBJ2-7
v_call: TRBV6-6
cdr3_length: 14
d_call: TRBD2
clone_size: -
cdr3_nt: TGTGCCAGCAGCCGACTAGCGGGAAGCTACGAGCAGTACTTC
cdr3_aa: CASSRLAGSYEQYF

j_call: TRBJ1-2
v_call: TRBV28
cdr3_length: 11
d_call: -
clone_size: -
cdr3_nt: TGTGCCAGTCATGCTAACTATGGCTACACCTTC
cdr3_aa: CASHANYGYTF

j_call: TRBJ1-5
v_call: TRBV6-6
cdr3_length: 14
d_call: -
clone_size: -
cdr3_nt: TGTGCCAGCAGTTCTCCGGGGGGCAATCAGCCCCAGCATTTT
cdr3_aa: CASSSPGGNQPQHF

j_call: TRBJ1-1
v_call: TRBV2
cdr3_length: 11
d_call: -
clone_size: few
cdr3_nt: TGTGCCAGCAGTGGTCAGGGGCGGGCTTTCTTT
cdr3_aa: CASSGQGRAFF

j_call: TRBJ1-2
v_call: TRBV28
cdr3_length: 13
d_call: -
clone_size: -
cdr3_nt: TGTGCCAGCAGTTTGGGGCTCAGGGATGGCTACACCTTC
cdr3_aa: CASSLGLRDGYTF

j_call: TRBJ2-5
v_call: TRBV5-1
cdr3_length: 16
d_call: TRBD2
clone_size: -
cdr3_nt: TGCGCCAGCCAACCGACGGGGACTAGCGGGTTGGAGACCCAGTACTTC
cdr3_aa: CASQPTGTSGLETQYF

j_call: TRBJ2-7
v_call: TRBV5-8
cdr3_length: 12
d_call: TRBD1
clone_size: -
cdr3_nt: TGTGCCAGCATACAGGGGCTCGACGAGCAGTACTTC
cdr3_aa: CASIQGLDEQYF

j_call: TRBJ2-7
v_call: TRBV11-2
cdr3_length: 15
d_call: -
clone_size: once
cdr3_nt: TGTGCCAGCAGCTTACCGTTCTTACTCTCCTACGAGCAGTACTTC
cdr3_aa: CASSLPFLLSYEQYF

j_call: TRBJ2-1
v_call: TRBV18
cdr3_length: 15
d_call: TRBD2
clone_size: few
cdr3_nt: TGTGCCAGCTCACCGCGCACTAGCGATTACAATGAGCAGTTCTTC
cdr3_aa: CASSPRTSDYNEQFF

j_call: TRBJ1-1
v_call: TRBV7-8
cdr3_length: 14
d_call: -
clone_size: -
cdr3_nt: TGTGCCAGCAGCCCTGGGAGGGGGAACACTGAAGCTTTCTTT
cdr3_aa: CASSPGRGNTEAFF

j_call: TRBJ2-7
v_call: TRBV5-1
cdr3_length: 15
d_call: TRBD1
clone_size: -
cdr3_nt: TGCGCCAGCAGCGCCGGGACAGGGAGTACCTACGAGCAGTACTTC
cdr3_aa: CASSAGTGSTYEQYF

j_call: TRBJ1-5
v_call: TRBV30
cdr3_length: 15
d_call: -
clone_size: -
cdr3_nt: TGTGCCTGGAGGACGAGCGGGAGGGAAGATCAGCCCCAGCATTTT
cdr3_aa: CAWRTSGREDQPQHF

j_call: TRBJ1-6
v_call: TRBV4-3
cdr3_length: 16
d_call: TRBD1
clone_size: -
cdr3_nt: TGCGCCAGCAGCCAAGGTCTCGGACAGGGGAATTCACCCCTCCACTTT
cdr3_aa: CASSQGLGQGNSPLHF

j_call: TRBJ2-7
v_call: TRBV7-9
cdr3_length: 14
d_call: TRBD1
clone_size: few
cdr3_nt: TGTGCCAGCAGCTTAGTCCAGGGGGCAGGCGAGCAGTACTTC
cdr3_aa: CASSLVQGAGEQYF